This entry concerns a single TCR beta chain. Its antigen is not known. The data are from a study of response to subunit inactivated influenza vaccine. TCRdb called the RT-PCR reads again in MiXCR, with one record for every CDR3 protein. The sample holds about 780,000 distinct CDR3 sequences; approximately 17% are singletons and the top ten take approximately 10%. Germline-derived CDR1 and CDR2 are SEHNR and FQNEAQ (reference sequence). The J segment lost 8 bases and the V segment lost 4 bases, leaving 12 bases of the junction unmatched. The CDR3 is 17 residues long. The study's findings and limits: Seasonal influenza vaccination, on each occasion, was suggested by the authors to recruit few new T cells.

This specimen was PBMCs from blood, taken about 5 days after vaccination. The chain has TRBV7-9 and TRBJ2-2; TRBD2 aligns across 11 bases. The sequence derives from a man aged 45-60 years who received an inactivated influenza vaccine. CDR3 in amino acids: CASSSIAGGPVTGELFF. The DNA for the CDR3 is TGTGCCAGCAGCTCCATAGCGGGAGGGCCGGTGACAGGGGAGCTGTTTTTT. Looking up the rest from reference TRBV7-9 and TRBJ2-2 gives the full variable domain: DTGVSQNPRHKITKRGQNVTFRCDPISEHNRLYWYRQTLGQGPEFLTYFQNEAQLEKSRLLSDRFSAERPKGSFSTLEIQRTEQGDSAMYLCASSSIAGGPVTGELFFGEGSRLTVL.